This T cell receptor beta chain was retrieved from a study of cytomegalovirus exposure and HLA in healthy donors (TCRdb year 2017). Regarding the complete study: In an earlier analysis of approximately 640 of the donors, 250 to 350 Gb of sequence data and roughly 100 million unique TCR beta sequences from about 180 million T cells were reported. Roughly 320 gigabases of sequencing data and around 88 million unique TCR sequences made up an early release that covered approximately 620 HLA-typed donors. Of the 300 to 500 genotyped donors, roughly 76% were placed in the genetic ancestry cluster associated with self-reported Caucasian donors. The study aimed to test whether cataloging public T cell receptors could reveal signatures of past pathogen exposure. The T cell repertoires of 666 subjects were profiled by immunosequencing and related to cytomegalovirus serostatus. A separate validation cohort of 90 to 150 different subjects was used in addition to the 666-subject first cohort. To predict cytomegalovirus infection status, the study combined high-throughput TCR immunosequencing, statistical association of individual TCRs with disease status, and machine learning. A later analysis re-analyzed previously published TCR beta repertoires from approximately 700 donors and added high-resolution HLA genotyping to study TCR occurrence patterns. Rather than drawing on any new phenotypic data, the later analysis identified candidate immune exposures from TCR beta sequences and the way those sequences occurred across donors. An earlier analysis of 587 of the donors applied high-throughput TCR beta sequencing to assess whether each TCR beta V gene segment acted as functional or pseudogenic. Donor age, sex, ethnicity and CMV serostatus were compiled together with the repertoire data. Genome-wide SNP genotypes for about 60% of the 666 donors were used in a later genetic analysis, which treated that subset as a discovery cohort. All discovery cohort repertoires had been generated on a single sequencing platform. HLA typing included class I and class II loci at four-digit resolution. Typing coverage varied by locus: roughly 629-630 donors for A, B, C, DRB1 and DQB1; approximately 560 for DQA1; approximately 570 for DPA1; roughly 470 for DPB1. Roughly 5 DR-DQ haplotypes were treated as single units for association and clustering because of strong linkage in the cohort. Among around 400 genotyped donors of the cohort, an average of roughly 230,000 unique TCR beta nucleotide sequences was sequenced per donor, of which roughly 17% were non-productive.

The cohort consisted of 600 or so healthy bone marrow donors. At the time of sampling, every cohort member was nominally healthy, though immune exposures that went unrecorded were likely present. The donor tested CMV seronegative and was one of the 352 seronegative cohort members. A peripheral blood sample was collected from each donor, and TCR beta sequencing was performed on peripheral blood mononuclear cells. Genomic DNA extraction from the blood cell samples was performed with the Qiagen DNeasy Blood Extraction Kit. For this clone: The target of this receptor is not known. Per-nucleotide qualities are absent, and no much larger clonotype sits a single base away.

The CDR1 and CDR2 encoded by the germline V gene are SGHDT and YYEEEE. Including the terminal cysteine and phenylalanine, the CDR3 comprises 15 residues. Just CDR3 DNA is preserved here, 45 bases in frame from base 1. V and J lose 4 bases and 3 bases, and a span of 17 bases separates them. The full study reports these points: Roughly uniform sequencing depth across donors was assumed in presence/absence analyses, although this assumption may not hold. An association between a missense DCLRE1C variant and V-gene and J-gene trimming of TCR beta chains was found in a later genetic analysis and replicated in an independent cohort. In a later genetic analysis, fewer N-insertions in productive TCRs were reported among donors in an Asian-associated ancestry cluster than the approximately 670-donor mean. Most CMV-associated TCR beta chains appeared to be HLA-restricted in a later analysis, and the HLA associations seemed to be driven largely by CMV exposure. Because counts were too low, under 20 rarely observed V segments, including chromosome 9 orphons, were left out of the earlier analysis of about 620 of the donors. At a false discovery rate of 0.05, a later analysis linked about 17,000 TCR beta sequences to specific HLA alleles. In vitro tests confirmed that a few of the cytomegalovirus-associated TCR beta chains recognize cytomegalovirus antigens. According to a later analysis, TCR association rates differed among HLA loci, with DRB1 alleles showing the most associated TCRs and HLA-C alleles showing the fewest. Some IMGT-functional V segments, including TRBV6-2 and TRBV6-3, could not be told apart with the 87-base-pair reads, so those segments were excluded. Compared with equally common non-associated chains, HLA-associated TCR beta chains in a later analysis were more clonally expanded and had lower generation probabilities. When HLA alleles, especially DR and DQ, strongly co-occurred, attributing TCR associations to individual alleles was difficult. CMV serostatus was the only immune exposure information available for the cohort. Cytomegalovirus status was reported to be diagnosed by the classifier with high specificity and sensitivity in both the original and validation cohorts. A cluster of highly shared sequence variants was judged likely to be a technical artifact of the sequencing pipeline. Across donors, most TCR sequences were observed very rarely, whereas some public TCRs were present in many individuals. According to the authors, the approach could potentially be generalized to other disease states and immunological phenotypes. Because some donors lacked HLA typing at each locus, the association tests relied only on the typed subset. Linkage disequilibrium might explain the correlated functional status among segregating V segments, but an unknown experimental factor could not be excluded. A later analysis reported that several top co-occurrence clusters appeared linked to parvovirus B19, influenza, CMV and Epstein-Barr virus. In an earlier analysis of some 640 of the donors, most TCR beta V segments were observed in productive rearrangements about 87% or about 30% of the time, broadly matching IMGT annotations. A further reported finding was that TCR beta sequences accurately predicted the HLA-A and HLA-B alleles for most subjects in the first cohort. In the study, 150 to 200 TCR beta chains were listed as associated with cytomegalovirus. This cohort had only TCR beta chains sequenced, and the lack of alpha or paired-chain data limited which features could be detected.

Library construction relied on the immunoSEQ multiplex PCR assay. The multiplex PCR relied on a mix of 60 forward primers for TCR Vbeta segments and 13 reverse primers for TCR Jbeta segments. The CDR3 region of rearranged TCR beta genes was amplified from genomic DNA with a multiplex PCR assay. Amplified TCR beta libraries were sequenced as 87-base-pair reads on the Illumina HiSeq System. Under the source paper's analysis protocol: A later analysis counted about 80 million unique TCR beta chains across the 550 to 700 repertoires, and 10 million to 12 million of these chains were shared by at least two donors. Raw reads were error-corrected and collapsed into unique sequences by a nearest-neighbor algorithm in which closely related sequences were merged to remove PCR and sequencing errors. CDR3 sequences were aligned to IMGT reference sequences to assign V, D and J gene segments. For a sequence to be retained, a match of at least six nucleotides was required to both a V gene segment and a J gene segment. Rearrangements were called productive when the CDR3 lacked stop codons and stayed in frame with V and J; all others were non-productive. Following IMGT convention, CDR3 was defined as the stretch from the second conserved V-encoded cysteine up to the conserved J-encoded phenylalanine. The earlier analysis of 550 to 650 of the donors excluded any sequence lacking an unambiguous match to a single V gene segment. An earlier analysis of 587 of the donors classified V segments as functional when productive rearrangements were above 56.7% and as segregating when the standard deviation between donors was above 5%. A statistical classification framework was developed to diagnose cytomegalovirus status using the catalog of TCR beta chain sequences. In a later analysis, TCR nucleotide sequences were compared against IMGT/GENE-DB human TR gene sequences so that V and J genes could be assigned. The TCRdist pipeline was used in a later analysis to assign CDR3 sequences and most-parsimonious VDJ recombination scenarios. In a later analysis, each TCR beta chain was defined by its CDR3 amino acid sequence together with its V-gene family, and reads lacking a unique V-gene family were excluded. In a later analysis, approximately 590 highly shared, low-generation-probability nucleotide sequences were removed to address suspected cross-contamination and a sequencing artifact. A later analysis calculated a clonal expansion index for each public chain from normalized within-repertoire ranks of inferred template counts. Generation probabilities in a later analysis came from a VDJ recombination model fitted to out-of-frame rearrangements, and those results were checked against IGoR. In a later analysis, hypergeometric tests were used to score TCR-TCR, TCR-HLA and TCR-CMV co-occurrence, with a repertoire-size bias correction applied to TCR pairs. A later analysis estimated false discovery rates by permuting HLA or CMV assignments 20 times. In a later analysis, co-occurring TCRs were grouped using DBSCAN, and TCRdist sequence similarity was added for clustering within HLA-allele-positive subsets. Co-occurrence clustering excluded repertoires with fewer than 30,000 or more than 120,000 public chains, plus five with anomalous nucleotide sharing. TCRdb took over this immuneACCESS table, retaining in-frame rearrangements with V and J assigned. Such tables are incomplete; in checked studies, under half of the missing clones stem from an unresolved V gene, and the remainder is unexplained. For V, J and clone size, that table is used; D and trimming come from the DNA. The sample data list approximately 120,000 clones, and approximately 76% of these were observed just once. The ten largest clonotypes hold over 7.5% of the sample.

Rearrangement joined TRBV5-6 to TRBJ2-7; 6 matching bases give a weak D call of TRBD1. The sequencing input was PBMCs. This receptor was identified in a man aged 40-49 years in good health and CMV-seronegative. The CDR3 region reads CASSKRQVGGYEQYF. At the DNA level, the sequence is TGTGCCAGCAGCAAACGACAGGTTGGAGGCTACGAGCAGTACTTC.